A single sample gave rise to the 10 T cell receptor beta chains below, sequenced in a study of identifying expanded T cells in peripheral blood. Data came from immunoSEQ multiplex PCR; TCRdb stores just in-frame clones and leaves some out. This table has more than 75,000 clones, around 86% appearing once. The source material was blood. Every receptor here comes from a person between 18 and 75 years old in good health.

This clone ranks as large (0.1 to 1%). CDR3 sequence reads: CASSVGDINTYEQYF. The CDR3 nucleotides are TGTGCCAGCAGCGTCGGGGACATCAACACCTACGAGCAGTACTTC. The rearrangement joins TRBV9 to TRBJ2-7; the D gene is possibly TRBD1 (6 bases). CDR3 size: 15 residues. CDR1 and CDR2 from the germline V gene are SGDLS and YYNGEE. V gave up 2 bases and J gave up 2 bases, with 14 bases separating them.

This chain joins TRBV5-5 and TRBJ2-7; 8 nucleotides agree with TRBD1. Germline V gene data show CDR1 as SGHKS and CDR2 as YYEKEE (reference sequence). The CDR3 runs 13 residues. CDR3 amino acids: CVSGQGASYEQYF. As DNA, the CDR3 is TGTGTCTCGGGGCAGGGGGCCTCCTACGAGCAGTACTTC.

V usage is TRBV5-4 and J usage is TRBJ2-2; D is ambiguous. Germline V CDR1 and CDR2: SGHNT, YYREEE (reference sequence). Between the trimmed V and J ends, which lost 5 bases and 0 bases, there was a span of 20 bases. This CDR3 is 18 amino acids long. The CDR3 here is CASSPPGQNPANTGELFF. The DNA for the CDR3 is TGTGCCAGCAGTCCTCCGGGTCAGAATCCAGCGAACACCGGGGAGCTGTTTTTT.

The chain has TRBV7-9 and TRBJ2-5; D possibly uses TRBD1 or TRBD2 (5 bases each). The CDR3 sequence is 15 residues long. V lost 8 bases and J 4 bases, leaving 20 bases between the germline ends. Germline CDR1 SEHNR, CDR2 FQNEAQ (reference sequence). The CDR3 DNA follows: TGTGCCAGCGGTACACGGGACCAGGGCCCAGAGACCCAGTACTTC. Its protein product is CASGTRDQGPETQYF. Together with reference TRBV7-9 and TRBJ2-5, the CDR3 gives the full variable domain: DTGVSQNPRHKITKRGQNVTFRCDPISEHNRLYWYRQTLGQGPEFLTYFQNEAQLEKSRLLSDRFSAERPKGSFSTLEIQRTEQGDSAMYLCASGTRDQGPETQYFGPGTRLLVL.

This clone is a singleton in its sample. The chain has TRBV4-3 and TRBJ1-3; 7 bases are shared with TRBD1. The J segment lost 0 bases and the V segment lost 0 bases, leaving 8 bases of the junction unmatched. Germline assignment: CDR1 LGHNA and CDR2 YSLEER. This CDR3 has 18 residues. CDR3 amino acids: CASSQDFGDSTSGNTIYF. The CDR3 coding sequence is TGCGCCAGCAGCCAAGATTTTGGGGACAGCACCTCTGGAAACACCATATATTTT.

This chain connects TRBV5-1 to TRBJ1-1; D remains unclear. V was shortened by 0 bases and J by 1 base, with 10 bases between the two germline ends. CDR3 length: 15 amino acids. Germline V CDR1 and CDR2: SGHRS, YFSETQ. The CDR3 DNA follows: TGCGCCAGCAGCTTGGACCCGGGTCGGAACACTGAAGCTTTCTTT. Protein product: CASSLDPGRNTEAFF. Drawing the rest from reference TRBV5-1 and TRBJ1-1, the complete variable domain is KAGVTQTPRYLIKTRGQQVTLSCSPISGHRSVSWYQQTPGQGLQFLFEYFSETQRNKGNFPGRFSGRQFSNSRSEMNVSTLELGDSALYLCASSLDPGRNTEAFFGQGTRLTVV.

The table lists this clone with a count of one. The chain carries TRBV6-6 and TRBJ2-3; no clear D gene. V was cut by 6 bases and J by 8 bases, with 18 bases left in between. Germline CDR1 reads MNHNY; CDR2 reads SVGAGI (reference sequence). This CDR3 contains 14 residues. The CDR3 spells CASSPQMGSSTQYF. CDR3 in DNA: TGTGCCAGCAGCCCTCAAATGGGATCATCTACGCAGTATTTT.

The CDR3 here is CASSLGLADNEQFF. DNA for the CDR3: TGTGCCAGCAGCTTAGGGTTAGCAGACAATGAGCAGTTCTTC. The gene calls are TRBV7-9 and TRBJ2-1; D unresolved. V was trimmed by 1 base and J by 5 bases, leaving 9 bases between them. The length of the CDR3 is 14 residues. Germline CDR1 is SEHNR and CDR2 is FQNEAQ (reference sequence).

The V call is TRBV7-9, the J call TRBJ2-3; perhaps TRBD2 as D (6 bases). The length of the CDR3 is 15 residues. CDR1 is SEHNR and CDR2 is FQNEAQ in the germline V gene (reference sequence). V was shortened by 5 bases and J by 1 base, with 13 bases between the two germline ends. CDR3 sequence reads: CASSGRKFGTDTQYF. Written as DNA, the CDR3 is TGTGCCAGCAGCGGGAGGAAATTTGGCACAGATACGCAGTATTTT.

DNA for the CDR3: TGCGCCAGCAGCTCCCCGCAGAGTTCGGAGACCCAGTACTTC. It yields the protein CASSSPQSSETQYF. The genes are TRBV5-1 and TRBJ2-5, with unresolved D. Germline CDR1 and CDR2: SGHRS and YFSETQ. V was shortened by 3 bases and J by 5 bases, with 14 bases between the two germline ends. The CDR3 has 14 residues.